The entry below describes one T cell receptor beta chain. The clone's antigen remains unknown. Nothing much larger sits one base from this clone, and base qualities are not available. The data derive from a study of T cell responses to AZD1222 COVID-19 vaccine (dated by TCRdb to the early 2020s). About the full investigation: Because spike-specific TCR depth and breadth did not differ between the two schedules, AZD1222 recipients who got a second dose at roughly 4 weeks were pooled with those who got a second dose at roughly 12 weeks. A total of about 230 trial participants underwent TCR sequencing, of whom 207 received two doses of AZD1222 and around 26 received two doses of the MenACWY control vaccine. Trial participants were enrolled by age into subgroups of 18-55, 56-69 and 70-plus years, and around 150, 29 and 61 TCR-sequenced participants, respectively, were included in these subgroups.

The CDR3 regions of human TCRbeta chains were analyzed by immunosequencing. The study's own analysis went as follows. Repertoire TCRs were matched against a reference library of SARS-CoV-2-specific TCRs generated with the MIRA antigen-specificity platform. Breadth meant the fraction of unique TCRs that were SARS-CoV-2-associated, whereas depth meant the fraction of total T cells that were SARS-CoV-2-associated. Using the MIRA data, every spike-specific TCR was mapped to the spike region that the TCR reacted to and assigned to either a CD4 or a CD8 class. Log10-transformed breadth and depth values were compared by one-way ANOVA with Sidak's multiple comparisons tests. Not all clones reach the TCRdb copy of this immuneACCESS table, which keeps in-frame sequences only. Checked studies attribute under half of the gap to unresolved V genes and leave the rest unexplained. The DNA was the basis for D and trimming; V, J and clone size are from that table. Present in this sample are fewer than 200,000 clones, roughly 92% of which were seen just once. Of the sample, less than 11% falls within the top ten clones.

The time point label corresponds to: baseline before first vaccination. Samples from vaccinated people were obtained from the UK trials COV001 and COV002, which included a single-blind randomized controlled phase 2/3 trial of AZD1222 (ChAdOx1 nCoV-19) in healthy adults. Trial participant PBMC samples were collected at day 0 and day 28 after the second dose for TCRbeta chain sequencing. The CDR3, from cysteine to phenylalanine, totals 15 residues. Only CDR3 DNA is held: 45 bases, read in frame from base 1. Trimmed from V: 3 bases; trimmed from J: 5 bases; junction bases lacking a gene match: 9. The germline V gene (reference sequence) yields LNHDA for CDR1 and SQIVND for CDR2. Findings and caveats that apply to the study as a whole: In the small 56-69-year group, the increase in depth fell short of significance, most likely because of low power. Epitopes outside the regions mutated in the B.1.351 and B.1.1.7 variants were reportedly recognized by nearly half of the unique spike-specific TCRs. Participants were mostly white British and included more females than males, and it was suggested by the authors that clonal diversity may have been underestimated. Because no day 14 peak-response samples were available, repertoires were characterized only after the peak T cell response. Conclusions about previously exposed vaccinees are limited, since just 5 or 6 AZD1222 recipients were seropositive for SARS-CoV-2 at baseline. After two AZD1222 doses, spike-specific TCR breadth and depth were significantly higher than at day 0 and than in MenACWY recipients. The vaccine-associated CD4 TCRs covered the entire spike protein, and the dominant responses fell in regions 160-218 and 743-854.

The chain joins TRBV19 to TRBJ2-7; the central 8 bases match TRBD2. Sequencing used peripheral blood, obtained on day 0 of AZD1222 vaccination. The sequence was collected from an adult in good health. For the CDR3, the sequence is CASSIASGSPNEQYF. The sequenced DNA: TGTGCCAGTAGTATTGCCAGCGGGAGTCCCAACGAGCAGTACTTC.